One and the same sample provided the 27 T cell receptor beta chains below, sequenced in a study of T cell changes during pregnancy in multiple sclerosis. Clones were sequenced by immunoSEQ multiplex PCR, and TCRdb holds only the in-frame ones, with some missing. The data hold 40,000 to 45,000 clones, with roughly nine tenths observed a single time. The starting material was CD4+ T cells from peripheral blood mononuclear cells, obtained in the first trimester of pregnancy. The receptors were sampled from a female donor with multiple sclerosis, enrolled in a pregnancy study.

V and J are TRBV2 and TRBJ2-2, with D perhaps TRBD2 (7 bases). The germline gives CDR1 SNHLY, CDR2 FYNNEI. This CDR3 region has 14 residues. Trimming left V 4 bases short and J 6 bases short, with 12 bases between. CDR3 DNA sequence: TGTGCCAGCAGTGTAGGGGGGGCAGCCGGGGAGCTGTTTTTT. The encoded protein is CASSVGGAAGELFF.

This chain uses TRBV5-4 with TRBJ1-5; maybe TRBD1 (6 bases). V was pared by 6 bases and J by 6 bases, with 19 bases between. Per germline, CDR1 SGHNT and CDR2 YYREEE (reference sequence). CDR3 length: 15 amino acids. CDR3 nucleotide sequence: TGTGCCAGCATCCCCAATCACAGGGTTAGTCAGCCCCAGCATTTT. Translating it yields CASIPNHRVSQPQHF.

The V call is TRBV28, the J call TRBJ2-3; TRBD2 agrees at 7 bases. This CDR3 spans 15 amino acids. Germline CDR1 reads MDHEN; CDR2 reads SYDVKM. V lost 6 bases and J lost 0; bases outside the gene matches: 6. In nucleotides, the CDR3 is TGTGCCAGCAGCCCCTGGGGGGGGAGCACAGATACGCAGTATTTT. This gives the protein CASSPWGGSTDTQYF.

The chain recombines TRBV27 with TRBJ1-5, with D maybe TRBD1 (6 bases). CDR1 and CDR2 (germline): MNHEY, SMNVEV (reference sequence). V dropped 5 bases and J dropped 7 bases, with 15 bases sitting between them. The CDR3 totals 14 residues. Here the CDR3 reads CASSPRDTGQPQHF. CDR3 nucleotides: TGTGCCAGCAGTCCCCGGGACACGGGGCAGCCCCAGCATTTT.

The rearrangement links TRBV18 to TRBJ1-3; D may be TRBD1 (6 bases). CDR1 KGHSH and CDR2 LQKENI come from the germline V gene. V lost 3 bases and J lost 0, with 12 bases in between. The CDR3 sequence is 16 residues long. The chain's CDR3 is CASSPSDSSSGNTIYF. CDR3 sequence (DNA): TGTGCCAGCTCACCCTCGGACAGTTCCTCTGGAAACACCATATATTTT.

The chain is built from TRBV6-5 and TRBJ2-3; a possible D gene is TRBD2 (6 bases). Trimming took off 3 bases at V and 2 bases at J, with 12 bases between the two ends. Germline lookup yields CDR1 MNHEY and CDR2 SVGAGI. The CDR3 runs 15 residues. Here the CDR3 reads CASSYGREYTDTQYF. The CDR3 bases are TGTGCCAGCAGTTATGGTCGGGAGTACACAGATACGCAGTATTTT.

This sequence joins TRBV30 and TRBJ1-2; 9 bases map to TRBD1. J lost 8 bases, V lost 1 base, and 5 bases had no gene match. The CDR3 sequence is 13 residues long. Germline V gives CDR1 GTSNPN, CDR2 SVGIG (reference sequence). CDR3 DNA: TGTGCCTGGAGTGGGGTGGGACAGGGCGGCTACACCTTC. Translating it yields CAWSGVGQGGYTF.

The V gene is TRBV14, the J gene TRBJ2-7; unclear D gene. Per germline, CDR1 SGHDN and CDR2 FVKESK. The V and J ends lost 1 base and 6 bases respectively, with 19 bases between them. The CDR3 is 16 residues long. Written as DNA, the CDR3 is TGTGCCAGCAGCCAAGGTCAGGTGGTCAGGTCCGGCGAGCAGTACTTC. This translates into CASSQGQVVRSGEQYF.

The chain recombines TRBV29-1 with TRBJ2-7; 9 bases align to TRBD2. Germline CDR1 is SQVTM and CDR2 is ANQGSEA. The CDR3 length is 13 residues. The V gene end was trimmed by 4 bases and the J gene end by 2 bases; junction bases not matched to a gene: 3. CDR3 sequence reads: CSVGLAGPYEQYF. The DNA for the CDR3 is TGCAGCGTTGGTCTAGCGGGACCCTACGAGCAGTACTTC.

The CDR3 spells CASSTSSGMNTGELFF. Here the CDR3 DNA reads TGTGCCAGCAGCACCTCTAGCGGGATGAACACCGGGGAGCTGTTTTTT. The genes are TRBV9 and TRBJ2-2; 9 bases fit TRBD2. Losses at the gene ends were 4 bases for V and 1 base for J; bases not matched to a gene: 5. The germline V gene has CDR1 SGDLS and CDR2 YYNGEE. There are 16 residues in the CDR3.

The V gene is TRBV6-1, the J gene TRBJ1-3, with D unclear. The length of the CDR3 is 15 residues. Trimming removed 3 bases from V and 0 bases from J, with 9 bases in between. Germline loops: CDR1 MNHNS, CDR2 SASEGT. The CDR3: CASSDPYGSGNTIYF. CDR3 DNA: TGTGCCAGCAGTGACCCCTACGGCTCTGGAAACACCATATATTTT.

There are a few counts of this clone. V and J are TRBV6-1 and TRBJ2-1; 8 nucleotides match TRBD2. CDR1 MNHNS and CDR2 SASEGT come from the germline V gene. CDR3 size: 15 residues. The V and J ends lost 7 bases and 7 bases, in that order; junction bases with no gene match: 12. The chain's CDR3 is CASTPRWREDNEQFF. DNA for the CDR3: TGTGCCAGCACCCCAAGGTGGCGGGAGGATAATGAGCAGTTCTTC.

The chain carries TRBV6-4 and TRBJ1-2; 8 positions agree with TRBD1. The CDR3 has 15 residues. The V segment lost 2 bases and the J segment 4 bases; nucleotides outside the gene matches: 6. Per the germline V gene, CDR1 is MRHNA and CDR2 is SNTAGT. The CDR3 sequence is CASSDRAGGRYGYTF. CDR3 DNA sequence: TGTGCCAGCAGTGACCGGGCAGGGGGCCGCTATGGCTACACCTTC.

This clone was counted a few times. The V and J genes are TRBV12-5 and TRBJ2-2; D is uncertain. CDR3 length equals 13 residues. Between the trimmed V and J ends, which lost 6 bases and 3 bases, there was a span of 8 bases. Germline lookup yields CDR1 LGHNT and CDR2 FRNRAP. DNA of the CDR3: TGTGCTAGTGGCACTGCCTACACCGGGGAGCTGTTTTTT. This translates into CASGTAYTGELFF.

The J gene is TRBJ1-2, the V gene TRBV6-5, with D maybe TRBD1 (5 bases). The CDR3 length is 12 residues. Germline CDR1 is MNHEY and CDR2 is SVGAGI. V dropped 6 bases and J dropped 7 bases, with 12 bases sitting between them. CDR3 residues: CASRIDSSGYTF. The CDR3 DNA follows: TGTGCCAGCAGGATAGACAGTTCTGGCTACACCTTC.

The chain combines TRBV28 with TRBJ1-2; D not certain. Germline assignment: CDR1 MDHEN and CDR2 SYDVKM. The length of the CDR3 is 15 residues. V dropped 2 bases and J dropped 2 bases, with 12 bases sitting between them. The CDR3 DNA reads TGTGCCAGCAGTTTAGGTGGGGAGCTGAACTATGGCTACACCTTC. This codes for CASSLGGELNYGYTF.

V usage is TRBV11-3 and J usage is TRBJ2-7; TRBD2 agrees at 9 bases. V gave up 0 bases and J gave up 6 bases; unmatched junction bases: 6. The CDR3 has 15 amino acids. CDR1 and CDR2 from the germline V gene are SGHNT and YENEEA. CDR3 DNA: TGTGCCAGCAGCTTAGATCCTAGCGGGACGTCCGAGCAGTACTTC. Translation: CASSLDPSGTSEQYF.

The chain couples TRBV11-2 to TRBJ2-7, with TRBD2 matching over 8 bases. In germline, CDR1 is SGHAT, CDR2 FQNNGV. This CDR3 contains 15 residues. J lost 3 bases, V lost 3 bases, and 7 bases had no gene match. The CDR3 DNA reads TGTGCCAGCAGCTTGGGGACTAGTAGCGGCTACGAGCAGTACTTC. Its protein is CASSLGTSSGYEQYF.

Comment on this clone: One end of the junction fails to match germline, which may point to a read error. The chain is built from TRBV9 and TRBJ1-3; weak D call: TRBD1 (5 bases). Per germline, CDR1 SGDLS and CDR2 YYNGEE. This CDR3 contains 14 residues. CDR3 loop: CASSVETGGNAIYF. DNA of the CDR3: TGTGCCAGCAGCGTTGAAACGGGGGGAAACGCCATATATTTT.

The rearrangement links TRBV18 to TRBJ2-7; D might be TRBD2 (6 bases). Germline V lookup: CDR1 KGHSH, CDR2 LQKENI. Trimming cost V 2 bases and J 0 bases, with 14 bases left between them. This CDR3 is built from 16 residues. The CDR3 sequence: CASSPFGAGSSYEQYF. The DNA of the CDR3 is TGTGCCAGCTCACCATTTGGGGCGGGGAGCTCCTACGAGCAGTACTTC.

The rearrangement links TRBV7-2 to TRBJ2-3; perhaps TRBD1 as D (5 bases). The CDR3 contains 14 residues. Germline V gene sequence: CDR1 SGHTA, CDR2 FQGNSA. The V gene lost 1 base and the J gene lost 2 bases, with 7 bases spanning the gap. In nucleotides, the CDR3 is TGTGCCAGCAGCTTAGGGGGCCACACAGATACGCAGTATTTT. Encoded protein: CASSLGGHTDTQYF.

The J gene is TRBJ2-7, the V gene TRBV5-6; 9 bases are shared with TRBD2. The CDR3 consists of 16 residues. Germline CDR1 and CDR2: SGHDT and YYEEEE. After removal of 2 bases from V and 6 bases from J, the junction contained 12 bases not matched to a gene. The CDR3 region is CASSFNSAGGTGEQYF. CDR3 coding DNA: TGTGCCAGCAGCTTCAATTCAGCGGGAGGAACTGGCGAGCAGTACTTC.

The rearrangement links TRBV4-1 to TRBJ2-6, with a possible D match to TRBD1 (5 bases). V lost 1 base and J 0 bases, leaving 16 bases between the germline ends. The germline CDR1 and CDR2 sequences are MGHRA and YSYEKL. CDR3 size: 19 residues. Here the CDR3 DNA reads TGCGCCAGCAGCCAAGCCAAGATAGACAGCGTCTCTGGGGCCAACGTCCTGACTTTC. Translation: CASSQAKIDSVSGANVLTF.

V usage is TRBV29-1 and J usage is TRBJ2-7; 10 bases align to TRBD2. Germline CDR1 is SQVTM and CDR2 is ANQGSEA. This CDR3 contains 14 residues. The junction had 8 bases not matched to a gene; V was cut back by 4 bases and J by 5 bases. Here the CDR3 reads CSVARLAGLHEQYF. The CDR3 DNA reads as TGCAGCGTTGCCCGACTAGCGGGTCTCCACGAGCAGTACTTC.

The chain carries TRBV18 and TRBJ2-5; TRBD2 is a possible D gene (5 bases). Germline V gene data show CDR1 as KGHSH and CDR2 as LQKENI. Trimming cost V 3 bases and J 7 bases, with 15 bases left between them. CDR3 length equals 14 residues. The CDR3 loop is CASSPQEVPGTQYF. CDR3 coding DNA: TGTGCCAGCTCACCGCAGGAGGTCCCGGGGACCCAGTACTTC.

The chain is built from TRBV10-1 and TRBJ2-1, with a weak D call TRBD1 (7 bases). The CDR3 runs to 15 residues. Germline assignment: CDR1 WNHNN and CDR2 SYGVQD (reference sequence). Trimming took 3 bases from V and 4 from J, leaving 13 bases between them. CDR3 loop: CASSDSAGQYNEQFF. DNA for the CDR3: TGCGCCAGCAGTGACAGCGCGGGACAGTACAATGAGCAGTTCTTC.

This clone was seen once. The chain combines TRBV28 with TRBJ1-1; 7 bases line up with TRBD1. The germline CDR1 and CDR2 sequences are MDHEN and SYDVKM. There are 13 residues in the CDR3. After removal of 2 bases from V and 6 bases from J, the junction contained 3 bases not matched to a gene. CDR3 nucleotide sequence: TGTGCCAGCAGTTTAGGGACAGTGCCTGAAGCTTTCTTT. Protein product: CASSLGTVPEAFF.